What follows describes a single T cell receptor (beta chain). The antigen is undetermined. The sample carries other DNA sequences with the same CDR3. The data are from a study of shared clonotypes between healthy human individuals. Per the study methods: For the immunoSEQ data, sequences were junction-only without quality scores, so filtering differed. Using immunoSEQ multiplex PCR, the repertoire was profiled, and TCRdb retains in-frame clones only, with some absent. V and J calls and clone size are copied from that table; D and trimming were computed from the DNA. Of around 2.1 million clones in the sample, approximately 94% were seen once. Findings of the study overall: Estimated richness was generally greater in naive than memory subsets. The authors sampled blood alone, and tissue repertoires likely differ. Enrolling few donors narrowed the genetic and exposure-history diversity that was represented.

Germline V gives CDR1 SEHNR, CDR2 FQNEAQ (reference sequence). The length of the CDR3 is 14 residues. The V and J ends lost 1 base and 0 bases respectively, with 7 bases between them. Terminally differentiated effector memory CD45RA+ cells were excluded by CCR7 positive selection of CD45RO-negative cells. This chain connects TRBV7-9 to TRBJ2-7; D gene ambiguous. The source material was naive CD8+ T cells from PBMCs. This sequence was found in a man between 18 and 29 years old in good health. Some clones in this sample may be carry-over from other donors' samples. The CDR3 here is CASSLVGRSYEQYF. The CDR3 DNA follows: TGTGCCAGCAGCTTAGTCGGGCGCTCCTACGAGCAGTACTTC.